The T cell receptor (beta chain) under discussion was sequenced for a study of shared clonotypes between healthy human individuals. The CDR3 spans 15 residues. The V and J ends lost 1 base and 3 bases respectively, with 13 bases between them. CDR1 and CDR2 (germline): SGHDT, YYEEEE. The assay was immunoSEQ multiplex PCR, and TCRdb's table has in-frame clones only and misses some. The sample holds more than 2 million clones, 90% to 97% seen once. The material sequenced was naive CD4+ T cells sorted from blood. Subset of the sample: CD45RA+ positively selected. The chain joins TRBV5-6 to TRBJ2-5; the D call may be TRBD1 or TRBD2 (5 bases each). This clonotype originated in a man aged 18-30 years in good health. The DNA for the CDR3 is TGTGCCAGCAGCTTGTTACGGGGCGCGAAAGAGACCCAGTACTTC. Residues: CASSLLRGAKETQYF.